The T cell receptor beta chain under discussion was sequenced for a study of T-cell memory formation after mild COVID-19 (dated by TCRdb to the early 2020s). Background on the whole study: Most TCR sequence clusters were specific to one of the two donors. T-cell clones expanding and contracting after mild COVID-19 in a couple of donors were tracked by longitudinal TCRalpha and TCRbeta repertoire sequencing. The cohort comprised two young, previously healthy adult volunteers, one female and one male.

Ficoll-Paque density gradient centrifugation was the method used to isolate PBMCs. For sequencing, an Illumina NovaSeq 6000 was employed. cDNA libraries for TCRalpha and TCRbeta were prepared by 5'RACE using constant-segment primers, with sample barcodes and unique molecular identifiers added. Trizol reagent was used to extract RNA from every sample. The libraries were amplified in two PCR steps, and the second step added a second sample barcode and Illumina TruSeq adapters. The libraries were sequenced on an Illumina NovaSeq using 2 x 150 bp paired-end reads. The study's own analysis went as follows. Reads were demultiplexed and collapsed into UMI-guided consensus sequences with migec v1.2.7. Using mixcr v2.1.11, UMI consensuses were aligned to TRA and TRB V and J templates and then assembled into clonotypes. A clonotype was counted as expanded or contracted only when both edgeR and NoisET called the clonotype significant, with the noise models trained on biological replicates. For edgeR calls, the thresholds were a false discovery rate-adjusted p below 0.01 and a log2 fold-change of 1. As an exploratory analysis of dynamics, max-normalized trajectories of the 1000 most abundant clonotypes were examined with PCA combined with hierarchical clustering. The CD4 or CD8 phenotype of responding clones was assigned using the separately sequenced CD4+ and CD8+ repertoires. In TCRdb, the public reads were trimmed at Q25 with fastp and aligned with MiXCR, with productive beta chains retained. A single entry per CDR3 protein holds the most common genes and DNA from its merged rows. TCRdb, not the authors, supplied the V and J calls. In this sample the table shows fewer than 700,000 distinct CDR3 sequences, roughly 18% of which occur a single time. The ten biggest clones cover around 13% of the sample.

The germline V gene yields MGHRA for CDR1 and YSYEKL for CDR2. V ends up 8 bases short and J 12 bases short, with an unmatched junction base count of 16. From cysteine to phenylalanine, the CDR3 is 15 amino acids long. This entry keeps only the CDR3 DNA: 45 bases, framed from base 1. What the authors observed across the whole study: Clones contracting from day 15 to 85 had balanced CD4/CD8 phenotypes, while a second wave expanding from day 15 to 37 was biased towards CD4+. Contracting CD4+ clones were found mainly in CM and EM memory subsets, while CD8+ clones were enriched in EMRA. The study covered only a couple of mild cases, and larger cohorts including severe cases with pre-infection samples were considered necessary. The second-wave clones that peaked on day 37 were not confirmed to be SARS-CoV-2 specific. Some responding clones were detected in pre-infection memory, suggesting pre-existing cross-reactive memory T cells joined the SARS-CoV-2 response.

This clonotype came up a few times. Its binding antigen is unknown. There are no base qualities to consult, and no much larger clone falls within one base. The chain is encoded by TRBV4-1 joined to TRBJ2-1, and 10 bases in between align with TRBD2. The sequenced material came from PBMCs or a T cell subset sorted from them (not recorded which). This clonotype was obtained from an adult woman who had mild COVID-19 (a few samples of this study predate the infection). The sample titles of this study are shuffled in the database, so cell type and time point are left out; the donor was told from shared clones. The CDR3 protein sequence reads: CASAPASGGLGVQFF. The sequence in DNA is TGCGCCAGCGCGCCAGCTAGCGGGGGCCTTGGGGTGCAGTTCTTC.